These T cell receptor beta chains were read from a single sample in a study of cytomegalovirus exposure and HLA in healthy donors. Generated by immunoSEQ multiplex PCR, the TCRdb table keeps only in-frame clones and is missing some. Of 90,000 to 100,000 clones detected, less than 70% appear once; the ten largest clones hold less than 1.5%. The specimen sequenced was PBMCs. The receptors originated from a female donor in good health and CMV-seronegative. CDR3s include the opening cysteine and the closing phenylalanine or tryptophan.

v_call,j_call,cdr3_aa
TRBV7-2,TRBJ2-7,CASSFGGGFYEQYF
TRBV18,TRBJ1-2,CASSPFPLQETNYGYTF
TRBV6-5,TRBJ1-1,CASSTQGAGTEAFF
TRBV6-5,TRBJ2-2,CASSYGVEVNTGELFF
TRBV15,TRBJ1-1,CATSRDQRDTEAFF
TRBV18,TRBJ1-2,CASSPGQFDYGYTF
TRBV29-1,TRBJ1-2,CSVHTPNYGYTF
TRBV9,TRBJ2-5,CASTRNSGGSETQYF
TRBV6-4,TRBJ2-6,CASSDGGTGANVLTF
TRBV11-3,TRBJ2-1,CASSYVGRSYNEQFF
TRBV10-1,TRBJ2-2,CASSESRDSNTGELFF
TRBV11-2,TRBJ2-1,CASSFGQGSYNEQFF
TRBV30,TRBJ2-4,CAWRAPGEGIQYF
TRBV6-1,TRBJ2-7,CASRGAGAGAYEQYF
TRBV9,TRBJ1-5,CASSQGGPLNQPQHF
TRBV7-2,TRBJ2-3,CASSLAISTDTQYF
TRBV11-3,TRBJ2-5,CASSPREETQYF
TRBV5-1,TRBJ2-1,CASSLSSANNEQFF
TRBV30,TRBJ2-7,CAWSGTSGSGGGWYEQYF
TRBV29-1,TRBJ1-5,CSGATGWNQPQHF
TRBV6-5,TRBJ1-6,CASSWDRDGDSPLHF
TRBV6-1,TRBJ2-3,CASSEWDRATDTQYF
TRBV4-1,TRBJ2-3,CASSQDSGAPDTQYF